The clone carrying this T cell receptor beta chain was picked up one time. These data are taken from a study of blood T cell repertoires in COVID-19. The data were produced by immunoSEQ multiplex PCR, yet TCRdb's version contains in-frame clones alone and is incomplete. The data show 200,000 to 250,000 clones, with about 90% seen just once and over 0.75% held by the top ten. Seattle patients were enrolled while actively infected and followed longitudinally. Germline V gives CDR1 SGHKS, CDR2 YYEKEE (reference sequence). The ends were cut back, 4 bases at V and 2 bases at J, with 13 bases in the middle. The CDR3 is 14 residues long.

Sequenced material: peripheral blood. The TCR sequence derives from a man in his sixties with COVID-19, enrolled during active disease. V and J are TRBV5-5 and TRBJ2-7; D possibly corresponds to TRBD2 (6 bases). CDR3 sequence reads: CASSDSGLPYEQYF. CDR3 nucleotides: TGTGCCAGCAGCGACTCGGGACTCCCCTACGAGCAGTACTTC.